Presented here are 21 T cell receptor beta chains from one specimen sequenced in a study of human T cells and chemical hapten exposure. TCRdb ran MiXCR on the RACE reads and lists one entry per CDR3 protein. The sample contains 350,000 to 450,000 distinct CDR3 sequences, 5% to 6.5% of which appear only once. Time point in this sample: pre-sensitization, week 0. Treatment described: therapeutic diphenylcyclopropenone sensitization with weekly scalp DPC. This specimen consisted of whole blood, obtained in connection with sensitization to the hapten diphenylcyclopropenone (DPC). Every receptor here comes from a woman between 45 and 60 years old with alopecia areata. Some clones in this sample may be carry-over from other donors' samples.

Only a few counts were recorded for this clonotype. The J gene is TRBJ2-1, the V gene TRBV2, with D possibly being TRBD2 (6 bases). Germline lookup yields CDR1 SNHLY and CDR2 FYNNEI. V gave up 1 base and J gave up 8 bases, with 15 bases separating them. The CDR3 length is 15 residues. CDR3 nucleotides: TGTGCCAGCAGTGAAGAAGGGACTCCGGTTGATGAGCAGTTCTTC. Translated, it gives CASSEEGTPVDEQFF. Full variable domain (rest looked up from reference TRBV2 and TRBJ2-1): EPEVTQTPSHQVTQMGQEVILRCVPISNHLYFYWYRQILGQKVEFLVSFYNNEISEKSEIFDDQFSVERPDGSNFTLKIRSTKLEDSAMYFCASSEEGTPVDEQFFGPGTRLTVL.

The table lists this clonotype with many counts. The V and J genes are TRBV7-2 and TRBJ1-2; D uncertain. The CDR3 totals 15 residues. In germline, CDR1 is SGHTA, CDR2 FQGNSA. V gave up 5 bases and J gave up 3 bases, with 16 bases separating them. For the CDR3, the DNA is TGTGCCAGCAGCCACGGGAGGCAGATAGACTATGGCTACACCTTC. Translation gives CASSHGRQIDYGYTF.

This clonotype was counted many times. The chain uses TRBV28 and TRBJ1-2, with D perhaps matching TRBD1 (6 bases). This CDR3 contains 15 residues. Germline V gives CDR1 MDHEN, CDR2 SYDVKM. V lost 3 bases to trimming and J lost 6 bases, with 17 bases between them. The CDR3 protein is CASSLGGQGADGYTF. CDR3 nucleotide sequence: TGTGCCAGCAGTTTGGGGGGCCAGGGAGCGGATGGCTACACCTTC.

The chain uses TRBV20-1 and TRBJ1-2, with no clear D. Germline values: CDR1 DFQATT, CDR2 SNEGSKA (reference sequence). The V and J ends lost 5 bases and 8 bases respectively, with 15 bases between them. The CDR3 has 12 amino acids. The CDR3 DNA sequence: TGCAGTGCTCTAGACGGATTCGGCGGCTACACCTTC. Its protein product is CSALDGFGGYTF.

This clonotype was seen repeatedly, ten times or more. V is TRBV6-1 and J is TRBJ2-6; D remains unclear. The V end was cut by 10 bases, the J end by 6 bases, with 4 bases between. The CDR3 runs 10 residues. Germline V gives CDR1 MNHNS, CDR2 SASEGT. The CDR3 bases are TGTGCCATCGAGGCCAACGTCCTGACTTTC. Encoded protein: CAIEANVLTF.

This clonotype came up many times. V gene TRBV29-1 combines with J gene TRBJ2-3; tentatively, D is TRBD1 or TRBD2 (5 bases each). This CDR3 contains 15 residues. V was shortened by 7 bases and J by 0 bases, with 17 bases between the two germline ends. Germline V gene data show CDR1 as SQVTM and CDR2 as ANQGSEA. The CDR3 DNA reads as TGCAGCGCTCAAAGGGTTGGGGGAAGCACAGATACGCAGTATTTT. The encoded protein is CSAQRVGGSTDTQYF.

This clonotype was recorded many times. This chain links TRBV24-1 with TRBJ2-5; 7 bases agree with TRBD2. CDR3 length: 15 amino acids. The V gene end was trimmed by 5 bases and the J gene end by 3 bases; junction bases not matched to a gene: 8. CDR1 is KGHDR, CDR2 SFDVKD, per germline. The CDR3 loop reads CATSGGSGAEETQYF. The CDR3 DNA sequence: TGTGCCACCAGTGGGGGAAGCGGGGCTGAAGAGACCCAGTACTTC.

CDR3 amino acids: CASTPEGTGAHRGANVLTF. CDR3 DNA: TGTGCCAGCACCCCCGAGGGGACAGGAGCCCACCGGGGGGCCAACGTCCTGACTTTC. The V gene is TRBV27, the J gene TRBJ2-6, with 8 bases fitting TRBD1. The CDR3 consists of 19 residues. The germline V gene encodes CDR1 MNHEY and CDR2 SMNVEV (reference sequence). Losses at the gene ends were 7 bases for V and 4 bases for J; bases not matched to a gene: 18. The full variable domain, rest sourced from reference TRBV27 and TRBJ2-6, is EAQVTQNPRYLITVTGKKLTVTCSQNMNHEYMSWYRQDPGLGLRQIYYSMNVEVTDKGDVPEGYKVSRKEKRNFPLILESPSPNQTSLYFCASTPEGTGAHRGANVLTFGAGSRLTVL.

The rearrangement uses TRBV11-2 and TRBJ1-6; no definite D call. Per the germline V gene, CDR1 is SGHAT and CDR2 is FQNNGV. The CDR3 is 16 amino acids. V gave up 0 bases and J gave up 5 bases, with 11 bases separating them. The CDR3 sequence is CASSLEMAGNNSPLHF. Here the CDR3 DNA reads TGTGCCAGCAGCTTAGAAATGGCAGGAAATAATTCACCCCTCCACTTT.

At least ten counts were recorded for this clonotype. The rearrangement joins TRBV15 to TRBJ2-1; D is tentatively TRBD1 or TRBD2 (5 bases each). V was pared by 0 bases and J by 5 bases, with 20 bases between. The CDR3 totals 18 residues. Germline CDR1 and CDR2: LNHNV and YYDKDF (reference sequence). CDR3 sequence reads: CATSRDKTLGAEDNEQFF. In nucleotides, the CDR3 is TGTGCCACCAGCAGAGATAAAACTCTCGGGGCGGAAGACAATGAGCAGTTCTTC.

This clonotype was picked up many times. The J gene is TRBJ1-2, the V gene TRBV19, with TRBD1 as a possible D gene (6 bases). The CDR3 totals 14 residues. Trimming cost V 3 bases and J 6 bases, with 14 bases left between them. Per the germline V gene, CDR1 is LNHDA and CDR2 is SQIVND (reference sequence). The CDR3 DNA is TGTGCCAGTAGTATCCCAGGGGCAGTGAATGGCTACACCTTC. It yields the protein CASSIPGAVNGYTF.

This chain joins TRBV9 and TRBJ2-1; no clear D. Trimming cost V 4 bases and J 0 bases, with 5 bases left between them. Germline V lookup: CDR1 SGDLS, CDR2 YYNGEE. There are 13 residues in the CDR3. DNA of the CDR3: TGTGCCAGCAGCACGCCCTCCTACAATGAGCAGTTCTTC. Its translation is CASSTPSYNEQFF. The whole variable domain, filled in from reference TRBV9 and TRBJ2-1, reads DSGVTQTPKHLITATGQRVTLRCSPRSGDLSVYWYQQSLDQGLQFLIQYYNGEERAKGNILERFSAQQFPDLHSELNLSSLELGDSALYFCASSTPSYNEQFFGPGTRLTVL.

V gene TRBV20-1 combines with J gene TRBJ2-5; a weak D match, TRBD1 (6 bases). Germline lookup yields CDR1 DFQATT and CDR2 SNEGSKA (reference sequence). The CDR3 is 14 amino acids. The germline V and J ends were trimmed by 5 bases and 1 base, with 14 bases remaining between them. The DNA for the CDR3 is TGCAGTGCTCCGAAGGCAGGGGTCCAAGAGACCCAGTACTTC. Amino acid sequence: CSAPKAGVQETQYF.

This clonotype has ten or more counts. V and J are TRBV29-1 and TRBJ1-1; D is undetermined. CDR1 SQVTM and CDR2 ANQGSEA come from the germline V gene. Between the trimmed V and J ends, which lost 7 bases and 0 bases, there was a span of 9 bases. There are 12 residues in the CDR3. CDR3 residues: CSAHRLNTEAFF. The CDR3 nucleotides are TGCAGCGCTCATCGCCTGAACACTGAAGCTTTCTTT.

V and J are TRBV27 and TRBJ2-1; D uncertain. This CDR3 contains 15 residues. The germline V gene has CDR1 MNHEY and CDR2 SMNVEV (reference sequence). V was cut by 3 bases and J by 9 bases, with 18 bases left in between. This CDR3 is CASSLDPLTIGEQFF. CDR3 nucleotide sequence: TGTGCCAGCAGTTTGGACCCTTTAACAATTGGTGAGCAGTTCTTC.

This clonotype was seen repeatedly, ten times or more. V usage is TRBV3-1 and J usage is TRBJ1-2; D not resolved. V was pared by 4 bases and J by 0 bases, with 3 bases between. Germline CDR1 LGHDT, CDR2 YNNKEL (reference sequence). The CDR3 runs 12 residues. CDR3 DNA sequence: TGTGCCAGCAGCCGGACTAACTATGGCTACACCTTC. Protein sequence: CASSRTNYGYTF.

The chain couples TRBV6-1 to TRBJ2-7; D assignment may be TRBD1 or TRBD2 (5 bases each). Germline values: CDR1 MNHNS, CDR2 SASEGT. This CDR3 region has 15 residues. With 2 bases removed from V and 3 bases from J, the gap between germline ends came to 14 bases. The DNA for the CDR3 is TGTGCCAGCAGTGAAAACGGGGCGGCTAACTACGAGCAGTACTTC. Translating gives CASSENGAANYEQYF.

This clonotype has a count of ten or more. The rearrangement uses TRBV7-8 and TRBJ2-5, with 13 bases matching TRBD2. There are 16 residues in the CDR3. V gave up 5 bases and J gave up 5 bases; unmatched junction bases: 8. CDR1 is SGHVS, CDR2 FQNEAQ, per germline. The chain's CDR3 is CASSITSGGGLETQYF. CDR3 coding DNA: TGTGCCAGCAGCATCACTAGCGGGGGGGGCCTGGAGACCCAGTACTTC. The whole variable domain, filled in from reference TRBV7-8 and TRBJ2-5, reads GAGVSQSPRYKVAKRGQDVALRCDPISGHVSLFWYQQALGQGPEFLTYFQNEAQLDKSGLPSDRFFAERPEGSVSTLKIQRTQQEDSAVYLCASSITSGGGLETQYFGPGTRLLVL.

This clonotype was seen at least ten times. This chain connects TRBV27 to TRBJ1-6, with a possible D match to TRBD1 (5 bases). Deletions cut 2 bases from V and 9 bases from J, with 11 bases between. CDR3 length equals 14 residues. Germline V gives CDR1 MNHEY, CDR2 SMNVEV (reference sequence). CDR3 nucleotide sequence: TGTGCCAGCAGTTTAGCTGGGACGGGTTCACCCCTCCACTTT. This gives the protein CASSLAGTGSPLHF.

The V and J genes are TRBV5-1 and TRBJ1-2, with 9 bases matching TRBD1. CDR3 size: 15 residues. The V segment lost 0 bases and the J segment 4 bases; nucleotides outside the gene matches: 4. Germline loops: CDR1 SGHRS, CDR2 YFSETQ. The CDR3 region is CASSLGGTGSYGYTF. In DNA form, the CDR3 reads TGCGCCAGCAGCTTGGGCGGGACAGGGTCCTATGGCTACACCTTC.

This rearrangement joins TRBV5-1 to TRBJ2-1, with D perhaps TRBD1 or TRBD2 (5 bases each). Germline assignment: CDR1 SGHRS and CDR2 YFSETQ. Trimming pared 2 bases from V and 5 bases from J, leaving 11 bases between. The CDR3 extends over 14 amino acids. This CDR3 reads CASSFEGPHNEQFF. The CDR3, as DNA: TGCGCCAGCAGCTTCGAGGGGCCTCACAATGAGCAGTTCTTC.